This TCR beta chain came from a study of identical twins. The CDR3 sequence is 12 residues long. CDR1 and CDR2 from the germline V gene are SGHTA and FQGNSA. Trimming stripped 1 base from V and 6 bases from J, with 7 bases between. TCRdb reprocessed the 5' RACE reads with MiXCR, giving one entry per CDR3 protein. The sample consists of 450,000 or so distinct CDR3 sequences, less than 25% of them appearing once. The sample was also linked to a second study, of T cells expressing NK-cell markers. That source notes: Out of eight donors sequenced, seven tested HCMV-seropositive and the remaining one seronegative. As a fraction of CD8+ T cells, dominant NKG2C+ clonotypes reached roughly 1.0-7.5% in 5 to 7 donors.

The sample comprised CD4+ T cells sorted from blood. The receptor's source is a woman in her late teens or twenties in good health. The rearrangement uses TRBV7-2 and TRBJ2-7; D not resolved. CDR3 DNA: TGTGCCAGCAGCTTAGAATGGCGCGAGCAGTACTTC. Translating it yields CASSLEWREQYF.